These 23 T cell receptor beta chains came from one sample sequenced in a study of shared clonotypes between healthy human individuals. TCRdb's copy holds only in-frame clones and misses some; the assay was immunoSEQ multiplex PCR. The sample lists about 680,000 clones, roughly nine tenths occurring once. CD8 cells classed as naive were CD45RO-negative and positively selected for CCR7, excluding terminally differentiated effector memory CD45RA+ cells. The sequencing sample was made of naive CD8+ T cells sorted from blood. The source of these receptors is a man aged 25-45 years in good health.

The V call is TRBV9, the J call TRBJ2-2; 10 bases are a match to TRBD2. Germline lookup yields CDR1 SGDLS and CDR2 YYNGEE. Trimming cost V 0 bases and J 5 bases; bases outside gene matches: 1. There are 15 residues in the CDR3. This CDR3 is CASSVALAGTGELFF. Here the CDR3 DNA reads TGTGCCAGCAGCGTAGCACTAGCGGGAACCGGGGAGCTGTTTTTT.

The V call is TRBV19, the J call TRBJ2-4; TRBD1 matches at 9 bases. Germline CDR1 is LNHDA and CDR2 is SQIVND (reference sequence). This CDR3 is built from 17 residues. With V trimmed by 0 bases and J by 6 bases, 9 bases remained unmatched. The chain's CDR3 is CASSIDPPGQGRNIQYF. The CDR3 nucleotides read TGTGCCAGTAGTATAGATCCCCCCGGACAGGGGAGAAACATTCAGTACTTC.

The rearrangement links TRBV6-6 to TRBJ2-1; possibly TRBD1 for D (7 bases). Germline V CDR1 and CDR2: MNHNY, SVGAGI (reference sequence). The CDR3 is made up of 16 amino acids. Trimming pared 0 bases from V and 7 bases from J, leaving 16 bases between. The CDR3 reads CASSYSTQGGLNEQFF. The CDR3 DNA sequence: TGTGCCAGCAGTTACTCTACTCAGGGGGGTTTGAATGAGCAGTTCTTC.

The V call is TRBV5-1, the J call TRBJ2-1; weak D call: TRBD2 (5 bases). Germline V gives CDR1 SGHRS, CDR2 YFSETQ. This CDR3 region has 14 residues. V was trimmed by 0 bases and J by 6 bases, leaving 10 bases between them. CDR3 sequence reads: CASSLGVGINEQFF. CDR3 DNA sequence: TGCGCCAGCAGCTTGGGCGTCGGGATCAATGAGCAGTTCTTC.

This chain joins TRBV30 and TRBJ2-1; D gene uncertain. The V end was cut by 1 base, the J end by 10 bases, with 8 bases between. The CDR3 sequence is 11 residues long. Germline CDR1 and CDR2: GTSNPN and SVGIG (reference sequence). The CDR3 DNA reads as TGTGCCTGGAGTGAAGAACCGGAGCAGTTCTTC. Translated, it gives CAWSEEPEQFF.

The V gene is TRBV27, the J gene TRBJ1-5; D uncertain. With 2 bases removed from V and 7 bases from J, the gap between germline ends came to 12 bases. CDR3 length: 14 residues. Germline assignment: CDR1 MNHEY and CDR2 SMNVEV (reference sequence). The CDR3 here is CASSLGSGSQPQHF. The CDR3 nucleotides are TGTGCCAGCAGTTTAGGGTCGGGCAGCCAGCCCCAGCATTTT.

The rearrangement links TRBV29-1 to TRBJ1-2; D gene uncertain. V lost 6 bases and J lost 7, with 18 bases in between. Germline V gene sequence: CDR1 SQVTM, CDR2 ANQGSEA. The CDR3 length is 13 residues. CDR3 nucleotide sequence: TGCAGCGTCGATTCGGGATCAAACCCTGGCTACACCTTC. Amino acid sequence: CSVDSGSNPGYTF.

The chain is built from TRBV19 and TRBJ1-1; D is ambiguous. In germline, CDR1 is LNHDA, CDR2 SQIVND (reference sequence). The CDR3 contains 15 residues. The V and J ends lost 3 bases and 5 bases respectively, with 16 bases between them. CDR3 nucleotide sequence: TGTGCCAGTAGTATCCGCCCTACCGGGGAGACTGAAGCTTTCTTT. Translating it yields CASSIRPTGETEAFF. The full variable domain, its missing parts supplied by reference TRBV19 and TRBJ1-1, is DGGITQSPKYLFRKEGQNVTLSCEQNLNHDAMYWYRQDPGQGLRLIYYSQIVNDFQKGDIAEGYSVSREKKESFPLTVTSAQKNPTAFYLCASSIRPTGETEAFFGQGTRLTVV.

CDR3 DNA sequence: TGTGCCAGCAGTCCAACCGGTGCTGGAGAGACCCAGTACTTC. Residues: CASSPTGAGETQYF. The chain recombines TRBV27 with TRBJ2-5; D remains ambiguous. This CDR3 region has 14 residues. V lost 5 bases and J 4 bases, leaving 14 bases between the germline ends. The germline gives CDR1 MNHEY, CDR2 SMNVEV (reference sequence).

This chain's CDR3 is CASSTVQGRWTEAFF. CDR3 coding DNA: TGTGCCAGCAGTACAGTTCAGGGGCGCTGGACTGAAGCTTTCTTT. The chain joins TRBV27 to TRBJ1-1; perhaps TRBD1 as D (6 bases). The V end was cut by 5 bases, the J end by 5 bases, with 18 bases between. This CDR3 has 15 residues. CDR1 and CDR2 from the germline V gene are MNHEY and SMNVEV (reference sequence).

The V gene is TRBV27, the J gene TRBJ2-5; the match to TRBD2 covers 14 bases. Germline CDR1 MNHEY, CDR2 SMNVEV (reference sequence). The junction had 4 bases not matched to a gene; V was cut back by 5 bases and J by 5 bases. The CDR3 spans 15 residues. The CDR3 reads CASSKTSGRAETQYF. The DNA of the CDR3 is TGTGCCAGCAGTAAGACTAGCGGGAGGGCGGAGACCCAGTACTTC.

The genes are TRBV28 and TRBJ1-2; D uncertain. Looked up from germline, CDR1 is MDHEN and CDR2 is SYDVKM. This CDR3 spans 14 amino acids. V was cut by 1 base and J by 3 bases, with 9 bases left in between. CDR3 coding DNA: TGTGCCAGCAGTTTATTCCCCGGGGACTATGGCTACACCTTC. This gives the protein CASSLFPGDYGYTF.

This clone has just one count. CDR3 protein: CAGKAGRCYEQYF. DNA of the CDR3: TGTGCCGGAAAGGCGGGAAGGTGCTACGAGCAGTACTTC. The chain joins TRBV12-1 to TRBJ2-7; whether TRBD2, the table's D call, matches the DNA was not checked. TRBV12-1 is labeled a pseudogene. This CDR3 contains 13 residues.

The CDR3 reads CASSSHKPGLVYSETQYF. CDR3 nucleotide sequence: TGCGCCAGCAGCAGTCACAAACCGGGACTAGTGTACAGTGAGACCCAGTACTTC. This chain uses TRBV4-3 with TRBJ2-5; 8 bases match TRBD2. The CDR3 is made up of 18 amino acids. The germline CDR1 and CDR2 sequences are LGHNA and YSLEER. Unmatched junction bases numbered 19, after V lost 5 bases and J lost 5 bases.

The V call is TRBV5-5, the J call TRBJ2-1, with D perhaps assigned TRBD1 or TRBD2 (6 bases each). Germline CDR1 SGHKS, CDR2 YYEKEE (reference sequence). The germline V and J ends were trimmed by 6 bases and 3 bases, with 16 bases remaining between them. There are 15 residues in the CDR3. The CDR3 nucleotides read TGTGCCAGCAACTACCCGGGGGCAAACTACAATGAGCAGTTCTTC. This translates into CASNYPGANYNEQFF.

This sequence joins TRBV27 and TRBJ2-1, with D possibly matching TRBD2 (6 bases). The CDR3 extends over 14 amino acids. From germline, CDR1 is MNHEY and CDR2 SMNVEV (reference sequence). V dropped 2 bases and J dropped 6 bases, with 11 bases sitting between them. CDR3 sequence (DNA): TGTGCCAGCAGTTTAGGGACTCTCCCCAATGAGCAGTTCTTC. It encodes CASSLGTLPNEQFF.

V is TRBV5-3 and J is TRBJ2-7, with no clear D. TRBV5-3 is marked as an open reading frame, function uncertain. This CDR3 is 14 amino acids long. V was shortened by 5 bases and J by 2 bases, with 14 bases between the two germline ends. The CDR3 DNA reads TGTGCCAGAAGTTCCTGCCCCCTTCCCTACGAGCAGTACTTC. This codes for CARSSCPLPYEQYF.

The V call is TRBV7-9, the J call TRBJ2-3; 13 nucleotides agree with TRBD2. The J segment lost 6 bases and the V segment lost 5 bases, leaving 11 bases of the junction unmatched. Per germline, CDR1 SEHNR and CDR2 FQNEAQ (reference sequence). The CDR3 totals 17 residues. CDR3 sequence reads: CASSPQLAGGALDTQYF. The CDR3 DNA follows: TGTGCCAGCAGCCCGCAACTAGCGGGAGGGGCCCTGGATACGCAGTATTTT.

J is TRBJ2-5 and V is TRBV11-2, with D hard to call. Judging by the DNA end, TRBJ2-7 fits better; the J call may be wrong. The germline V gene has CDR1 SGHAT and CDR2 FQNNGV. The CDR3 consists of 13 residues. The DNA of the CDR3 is TGTGCCAGCAGCTCCTGGGATGCTAGCGAGCAGTACTTC. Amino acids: CASSSWDASEQYF.

CDR3 DNA: TGTGCCAGCAGCTTAATGGGGGGCAATCAGCCCCAGCATTTT. Translation gives CASSLMGGNQPQHF. The V and J genes are TRBV7-2 and TRBJ1-5; a possible D gene is TRBD1 (5 bases). The CDR3 covers 14 residues. Between the trimmed V and J ends, which lost 2 bases and 2 bases, there was a span of 7 bases. The germline V gene has CDR1 SGHTA and CDR2 FQGNSA.

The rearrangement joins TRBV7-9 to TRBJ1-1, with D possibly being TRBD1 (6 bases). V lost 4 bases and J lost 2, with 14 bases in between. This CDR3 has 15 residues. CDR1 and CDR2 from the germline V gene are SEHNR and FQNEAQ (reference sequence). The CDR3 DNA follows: TGTGCCAGCAGCTCCCCGGACAGCTTAAACACTGAAGCTTTCTTT. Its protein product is CASSSPDSLNTEAFF.

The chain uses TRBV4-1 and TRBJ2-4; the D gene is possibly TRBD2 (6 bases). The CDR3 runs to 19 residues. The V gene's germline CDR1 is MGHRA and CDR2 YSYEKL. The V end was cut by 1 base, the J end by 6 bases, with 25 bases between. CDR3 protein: CASSQVAIGWAGILNIQYF. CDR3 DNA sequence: TGCGCCAGCAGCCAAGTAGCGATCGGGTGGGCGGGGATTCTAAACATTCAGTACTTC.

The CDR3 bases are TGTGCCAGCAGTTTTGCCATAAGGGACGAGCAGTACTTC. This sequence encodes CASSFAIRDEQYF. The J gene is TRBJ2-7, the V gene TRBV28; D uncertain. The germline V and J ends were trimmed by 3 bases and 5 bases, with 11 bases remaining between them. This CDR3 contains 13 residues. Germline V gene data show CDR1 as MDHEN and CDR2 as SYDVKM.